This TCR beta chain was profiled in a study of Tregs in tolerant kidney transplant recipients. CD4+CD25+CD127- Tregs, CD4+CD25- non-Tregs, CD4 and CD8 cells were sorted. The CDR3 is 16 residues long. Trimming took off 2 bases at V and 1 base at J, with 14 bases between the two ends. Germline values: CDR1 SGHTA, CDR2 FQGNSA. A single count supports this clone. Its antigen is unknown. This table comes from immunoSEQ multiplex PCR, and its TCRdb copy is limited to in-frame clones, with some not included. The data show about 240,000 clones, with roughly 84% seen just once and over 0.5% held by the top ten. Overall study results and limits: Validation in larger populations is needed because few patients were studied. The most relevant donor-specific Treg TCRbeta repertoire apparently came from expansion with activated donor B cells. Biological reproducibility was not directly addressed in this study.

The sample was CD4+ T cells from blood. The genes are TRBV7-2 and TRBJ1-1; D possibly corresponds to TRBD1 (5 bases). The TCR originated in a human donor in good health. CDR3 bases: TGTGCCAGCAGCTTAAAGTATAGACAGACGAACACTGAAGCTTTCTTT. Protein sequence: CASSLKYRQTNTEAFF.